Listed below are T cell receptor beta chains from one sample, sequenced in a study of blood T cell repertoires in COVID-19. Using immunoSEQ multiplex PCR, the repertoire was profiled, and TCRdb retains in-frame clones only, with some absent. The sample lists about 180,000 clones; nearly 90% were seen once. Specimen: peripheral blood. The origin of the receptors is a man aged 18 to 35 who had recovered from COVID-19. CDR3s include the opening cysteine and the closing phenylalanine or tryptophan. A D gene is named only where the DNA matches it firmly. Only some rows state a clone size, as once, few, many or a class for expanded clones.

V	D	length	J	size	DNA	CDR3
TRBV11-3	NA	13	TRBJ2-3	NA	TGTGCCAGCAGCTTAGATTACACAGATACGCAGTATTTT	CASSLDYTDTQYF
TRBV28	NA	16	TRBJ2-6	NA	TGTGCCAGCAGTCCCTCCCGGGGTTTTGGGGCCAACGTCCTGACTTTC	CASSPSRGFGANVLTF
TRBV10-1	NA	13	TRBJ2-3	once	TGCGCCAGCAGCCCTTTCCTTTCAGATACGCAGTATTTT	CASSPFLSDTQYF
TRBV7-2	NA	16	TRBJ2-3	NA	TGTGCCAGCAGCTTCCGGAAAACGGGAAGTACAGATACGCAGTATTTT	CASSFRKTGSTDTQYF
TRBV6-5	NA	13	TRBJ1-1	NA	TGTGCCAGCAAGAGGTGGAGGCTAACTGAAGCTTTCTTT	CASKRWRLTEAFF
TRBV27	NA	14	TRBJ1-2	few	TGTGCCAGCAGTCTTCAGGGGAGGGACTATGGCTACACCTTC	CASSLQGRDYGYTF
TRBV27	NA	17	TRBJ2-2	NA	TGTGCCAGCAGTTCCCTAATGGGGCGGAGGGGCACCGGGGAGCTGTTTTTT	CASSSLMGRRGTGELFF
TRBV28	TRBD1	13	TRBJ1-1	once	TGTGCCAGCAGTTTAGTTACAGGGGGCGAAGCTTTCTTT	CASSLVTGGEAFF
TRBV7-2	NA	15	TRBJ1-5	NA	TGTGCCAGCAGCTTAGGTGGGGGGCGGGGGCAGCCCCAGCATTTT	CASSLGGGRGQPQHF
TRBV24-1	TRBD1	17	TRBJ2-5	NA	TGTGCCACCAGTGATTCCCGGGACAGGGGTTCAGGAGAGACCCAGTACTTC	CATSDSRDRGSGETQYF
TRBV7-2	NA	13	TRBJ1-2	NA	TGTGCCAGCAGCTTAGACACCCTAGGTGGCTACACCTTC	CASSLDTLGGYTF
TRBV6-5	NA	14	TRBJ1-1	NA	TGTGCCAGCAGTTACGACGGAAGCGGTACTGAAGCTTTCTTT	CASSYDGSGTEAFF
TRBV3-1/TRBV3-2	NA	15	TRBJ2-3	NA	TGTGCCAGCAGCCTCATGCAGGGTGGGGCAGATACGCAGTATTTT	CASSLMQGGADTQYF
TRBV9	TRBD1	13	TRBJ2-1	NA	TGTGCCAGCAGCGTAACAGGGGGGAATGAGCAGTTCTTC	CASSVTGGNEQFF
TRBV6-1	TRBD1	14	TRBJ1-1	few	TGTGCCAGCAGTGACCGGGACAGGGGGCTTAAAGCTTTCTTT	CASSDRDRGLKAFF
TRBV2	NA	17	TRBJ1-2	NA	TGTGCCAGCAGTGAATACGCGGCCCGAGGGGGTAACTATGGCTACACCTTC	CASSEYAARGGNYGYTF
TRBV18	TRBD1	15	TRBJ1-1	NA	TGTGCCAGCTCACCTCGGGACAGGGGCAACACTGAAGCTTTCTTT	CASSPRDRGNTEAFF
TRBV23-1	TRBD1	21	TRBJ1-4	NA	TGCGCCAGCAGTCAATCTCCCACCCCGTGGACAGGAGAACCCAGAAATGAAAAACTGTTTTTT	CASSQSPTPWTGEPRNEKLFF
TRBV28	TRBD2	17	TRBJ2-7	NA	TGTGCCACTGAATTGGGACTAGCGTCCGACCTTTCCTACGAGCAGTACTTC	CATELGLASDLSYEQYF
TRBV2	TRBD1	16	TRBJ1-6	NA	TGTGCCAGCCAGGACAGGGAAAGTTCCTATAATTCACCCCTCCACTTT	CASQDRESSYNSPLHF
TRBV29-1	NA	14	TRBJ2-7	NA	TGCAGCGTTTCGTCGGGAACCACTCCCTACGAGCAGTACTTC	CSVSSGTTPYEQYF
TRBV5-1	TRBD1	16	TRBJ1-1	NA	TGCGCCAGCAGCCTGGACAGGGGGGACCTCGGGAATGAAGCTTTCTTT	CASSLDRGDLGNEAFF
TRBV5-1	TRBD1	19	TRBJ1-3	NA	TGCGCCAGCAGCCCTGCCGGGACAGGGGGCATTCGGTCTGGAAACACCATATATTTT	CASSPAGTGGIRSGNTIYF
TRBV27	NA	13	TRBJ2-1	NA	TGTGCCAGCACCTGGGAAGGGGGTGGTGAGCAGTTCTTC	CASTWEGGGEQFF
TRBV25-1	TRBD2	16	TRBJ2-1	NA	TGTGCCAGCAGTGCCCGACTAGCGGGAGGGTACAATGAGCAGTTCTTC	CASSARLAGGYNEQFF
TRBV3-1/TRBV3-2	NA	14	TRBJ1-6	NA	TGTGCCAGCAGCCAGGGCCTGATTAATTCACCCCTCCACTTT	CASSQGLINSPLHF
TRBV6-5	NA	15	TRBJ2-1	NA	TGTGCCAGCAGAAAACTAGAAGTCTCCTACAATGAGCAGTTCTTC	CASRKLEVSYNEQFF
TRBV6-6	TRBD2	15	TRBJ2-1	NA	TGTGCCAGCAGTACCCGGACTAGCGGCTACAATGAGCAGTTCTTC	CASSTRTSGYNEQFF
TRBV28	TRBD1	13	TRBJ1-2	NA	TGTGCCAGCAGTGGGACAGGAAGGGATGGCTACACCTTC	CASSGTGRDGYTF